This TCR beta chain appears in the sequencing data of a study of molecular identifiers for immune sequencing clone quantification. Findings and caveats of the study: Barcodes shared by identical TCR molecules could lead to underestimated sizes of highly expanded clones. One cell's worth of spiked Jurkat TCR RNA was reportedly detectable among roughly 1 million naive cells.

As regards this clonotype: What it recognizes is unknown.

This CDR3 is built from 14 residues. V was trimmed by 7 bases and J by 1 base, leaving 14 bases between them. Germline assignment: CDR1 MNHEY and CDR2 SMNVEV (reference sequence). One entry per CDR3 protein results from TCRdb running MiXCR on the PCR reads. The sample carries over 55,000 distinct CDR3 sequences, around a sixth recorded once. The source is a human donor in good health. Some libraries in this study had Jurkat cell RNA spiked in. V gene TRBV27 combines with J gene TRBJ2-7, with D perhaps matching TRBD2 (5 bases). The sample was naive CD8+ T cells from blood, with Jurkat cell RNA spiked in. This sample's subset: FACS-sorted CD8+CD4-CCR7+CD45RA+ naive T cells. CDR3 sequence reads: CASTLSGGSYEQYF. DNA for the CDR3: TGTGCCAGCACCCTAAGCGGCGGTTCCTACGAGCAGTACTTC.